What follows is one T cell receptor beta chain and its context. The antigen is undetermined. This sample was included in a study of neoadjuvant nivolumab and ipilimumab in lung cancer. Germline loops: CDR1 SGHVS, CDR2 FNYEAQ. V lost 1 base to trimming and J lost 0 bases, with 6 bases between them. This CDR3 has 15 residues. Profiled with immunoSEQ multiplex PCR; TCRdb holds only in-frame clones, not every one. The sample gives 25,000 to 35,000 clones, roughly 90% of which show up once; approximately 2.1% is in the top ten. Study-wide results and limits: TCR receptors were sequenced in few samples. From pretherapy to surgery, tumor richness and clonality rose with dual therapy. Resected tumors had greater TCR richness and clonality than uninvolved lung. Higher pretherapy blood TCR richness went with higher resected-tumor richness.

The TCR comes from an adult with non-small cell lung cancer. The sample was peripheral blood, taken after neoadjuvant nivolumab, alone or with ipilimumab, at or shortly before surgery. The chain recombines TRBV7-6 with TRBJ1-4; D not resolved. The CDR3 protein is CASSLGTATNEKLFF. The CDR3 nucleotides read TGTGCCAGCAGCTTAGGAACAGCAACTAATGAAAAACTGTTTTTT.